Here is one TCR beta chain with its context. Its specific antigen is unknown. The sample holds no much larger clone one base away, and base qualities are not on file. The sample belongs to a study of T cells in Graves' hyperthyroidism and ophthalmopathy (dated by TCRdb to about 2019). At the level of the whole study: A discovery cohort of roughly 100 patients, 43 with Graves' ophthalmopathy and roughly 59 with stable Graves' hyperthyroidism, was used to find distinguishing TCR V-J signatures. The paper describes TCR Vbeta CDR3 sequencing of 135 peripheral blood samples, made up of roughly 40 ophthalmopathy patients, more than 70 hyperthyroidism patients and roughly 17 progressor patients. Whether ophthalmopathy could be predicted prospectively was tested in an independent validation cohort made up of under 20 hyperthyroidism patients plus 17 patients who later progressed to ophthalmopathy. The approximately 100 discovery patients were divided at random into training and test sets in a 7:3 ratio. In addition, the study compared T-cell repertoires in thyroid tissue and in blood from about six Graves' hyperthyroidism patients. Following sampling, methimazole starting at 30 mg daily was given to hyperthyroidism patients, and high-dose intravenous methylprednisolone was given to ophthalmopathy patients. Summary of the overall study and its limitations: Blood samples also contained most of the expanded thyroid clonotypes (frequency above 0.001), which suggests that blood repertoires may reflect thyroid immune responses. No statistical method was used to set the sample size in advance, and investigators knew the group allocation. In validation, the model predicted progression to ophthalmopathy with over 65% sensitivity and about 72% specificity, a median of 6.5 months before onset. A model built on a 13 V-J signature distinguished ophthalmopathy from stable hyperthyroidism, reaching roughly 88% sensitivity and 81.08% specificity in cross-validation and 80%/75% in testing.

Stable Graves' hyperthyroidism was defined as the absence of progression to ophthalmopathy over 18 months of follow-up. Hyperthyroidism patients were newly diagnosed, had a disease duration of under 2 months, and were aged 18 to 65 years. Any patient with an uncontrolled infection, another autoimmune disease, pregnancy or lactation was excluded. Diagnoses were established on the basis of clinical symptoms, serum thyroxine and TRAb, thyroid ultrasound, and orbital computed tomography. Total RNA was extracted using Trizol reagent, and RNA quality was assessed on an Agilent 2100 Bioanalyzer. Amplification of TCR beta CDR3 regions was carried out from RNA transcripts. A first-round RT-PCR of the TCR CDR3 used the HTBI primer set with the Qiagen OneStep RT-PCR kit. A second multiplex PCR round built the libraries, followed by size selection and purification. The libraries were sequenced on an Illumina HiSeq2000 using paired-end 100 bp reads. The published analysis was carried out like this. Raw data were processed with SOAPnuke, discarding reads with adapters, uncalled bases, mean Phred below 15, or no exact constant-primer or identifier match. High-quality paired reads were merged with COPE v1.2.5, and unique nucleotide sequences were defined as clonotypes. MiTCR v1.1 was used to align the clonotypes against IMGT TRBV, TRBD and TRBJ reference segments. The analysis was restricted to V-J combinations with a frequency above 0.0001, which together covered 99.2% of the repertoires. A TCS score was defined as the ratio between F50 (clonal expansion) and ExV (chaos), using BLOSUM62-based TCRdist between CDR3 peptides within each V-J. Welch's t-statistics and random forest reduced roughly 530 V-J features to 10 to 15, which were used in a naive Bayes classifier (R e1071). In TCRdb, the public reads were trimmed at Q25 with fastp and aligned with MiXCR, with productive beta chains retained. Entries that share a CDR3 protein sequence are merged under the most common genes and DNA. The V and J calls were not made by the authors but by TCRdb's processing. Counted in this sample were a few hundred thousand distinct CDR3 sequences; approximately 44% of them appeared once. The leading ten clones occupy roughly 8.2% of the sample.

Including the terminal cysteine and phenylalanine, the CDR3 comprises 16 residues. Only the CDR3 part of the read is kept: 48 bases, read in frame from the first base. Relative to germline, V is 0 bases shorter and J is 1 base shorter, with 12 bases between their ends. According to the germline V gene, CDR1 reads LGHNA and CDR2 reads YSLEER. The rearrangement joined TRBV4-3 to TRBJ1-1, with the D gene uncertain. This TCR came from a woman between 18 and 29 years old with Graves' hyperthyroidism. Donor details come from another sample of the same person, matched by shared clones. Sequencing was performed on peripheral blood or thyroid tissue (not recorded which). The DNA sequence reads TGCGCCAGCAGCCAAGATCGGTGGGCATCGAACACTGAAGCTTTCTTT. Translated, it reads CASSQDRWASNTEAFF.